This T cell receptor beta chain was identified during a study of blood T cell repertoires in COVID-19. Study-wide context: Italy, Spain and the United States were the sources of the convalescent and acute COVID-19 samples. Nucleic acid was either cDNA or gDNA, and it came from T cells, B-cell-depleted T cells, or PBMCs.

This CDR3 contains 12 residues. CDR1 and CDR2 from the germline V gene are SQVTM and ANQGSEA. V was shortened by 4 bases and J by 4 bases, with 10 bases between the two germline ends. Authors' methods: Amplified reference gene primers provided the basis for estimating nucleated cell counts. Profiling relied on immunoSEQ multiplex PCR, and the TCRdb table lists in-frame clones only, not all of them. V and J calls and clone size come straight from that table; D and trimming were deduced from the DNA. The sample includes about 39,000 clones, 80% to 90% of them seen just once. The specimen sequenced was peripheral blood. The chain has TRBV29-1 and TRBJ1-1, with a tentative D call TRBD1 (6 bases). The TCR originated in a man in his forties or fifties with active COVID-19. The CDR3: CSVVTGSTEAFF. In DNA form, the CDR3 reads TGCAGCGTTGTAACAGGGAGCACTGAAGCTTTCTTT.